These T cell receptor beta chains were read from a single sample in a study of T cell responses to AZD1222 COVID-19 vaccine. Method: immunoSEQ multiplex PCR; TCRdb's copy keeps in-frame clones and lacks some. Of roughly 130,000 clones in the sample, about 91% were seen once. Material: peripheral blood, obtained on day 0 of AZD1222 vaccination. These receptors came from an adult in good health. CDR3s include the opening cysteine and the closing phenylalanine or tryptophan. The D gene is left open where the match is weak. The size field is filled for only some rows; it gives once, few, many or a size class.

>TRBV24-1|TRBJ2-2|once|-|13
CATSLRGTGELFF
TGTGCCACCAGTCTCAGGGGAACCGGGGAGCTGTTTTTT
>TRBV3-1/TRBV3-2|TRBJ1-6|-|-|12
CASSLHNSPLHF
TGTGCCAGCAGCCTCCATAATTCACCCCTCCACTTT
>TRBV14|TRBJ2-1|-|-|15
CASSVQPGLSDEQFF
TGTGCCAGCAGCGTTCAACCTGGGCTTAGCGATGAGCAGTTCTTC
>TRBV6-1|TRBJ1-3|-|-|13
CASSEWWINTIYF
TGTGCCAGCAGTGAATGGTGGATAAACACCATATATTTT
>TRBV5-4|TRBJ2-1|few|-|15
CASSLGMGTDNEQFF
TGTGCCAGCAGCTTGGGTATGGGAACGGACAATGAGCAGTTCTTC
>TRBV12-5|TRBJ2-5|-|-|16
CASGLVLGRVQETQYF
TGTGCTAGTGGTTTGGTACTCGGGCGGGTGCAAGAGACCCAGTACTTC
>TRBV2|TRBJ2-7|-|-|14
CASSEQGRSYEQYF
TGTGCCAGCAGTGAACAGGGGCGTTCCTACGAGCAGTACTTC
>TRBV7-3|TRBJ2-7|once|-|14
CASSSDPSSYEQYF
TGTGCCAGCAGCTCGGACCCCAGCTCCTACGAGCAGTACTTC
>TRBV7-3|TRBJ1-2|-|-|15
CASNAREGRSYGYTF
TGTGCCAGCAACGCGAGGGAGGGACGGTCCTATGGCTACACCTTC
>TRBV7-2|TRBJ2-1|-|-|11
CASSIWNEQFF
TGTGCCAGCAGCATTTGGAATGAGCAGTTCTTC
>TRBV11-3|TRBJ2-3|few|-|13
CASRDPAGDTQYF
TGTGCCAGCAGGGACCCGGCGGGAGATACGCAGTATTTT
>TRBV30|TRBJ1-6|-|TRBD1|15
CAWTPWDSGNSPLHF
TGTGCCTGGACCCCATGGGACAGCGGGAATTCACCCCTCCACTTT
>TRBV19|TRBJ1-2|-|-|15
CASSKSGTVNYGYTF
TGTGCCAGTAGTAAATCCGGGACGGTTAACTATGGCTACACCTTC
>TRBV11-3|TRBJ2-7|-|TRBD2|16
CASSLVAGGPPDEQYF
TGTGCCAGCAGCCTCGTGGCGGGAGGGCCCCCCGACGAGCAGTACTTC
>TRBV5-8|TRBJ1-5|-|-|15
CASSFAATSNQPQHF
TGTGCCAGCAGCTTCGCCGCAACATCCAATCAGCCCCAGCATTTT
>TRBV3-1/TRBV3-2|TRBJ2-1|-|TRBD2|14
CASSPSGISNEQFF
TGTGCCAGCAGTCCGAGCGGGATTAGTAATGAGCAGTTCTTC
>TRBV5-6|TRBJ1-1|-|-|12
CASSLFNTEAFF
TGTGCCAGCAGCTTGTTCAACACTGAAGCTTTCTTT
>TRBV2|TRBJ2-1|-|-|14
CASSRAGRDDEQFF
TGTGCCAGCAGTCGAGCCGGGAGAGACGATGAGCAGTTCTTC
>TRBV28|TRBJ2-1|-|-|12
CASSLDLREQFF
TGTGCCAGCAGTTTGGACCTCAGGGAGCAGTTCTTC
>TRBV7-2|TRBJ1-2|-|-|11
CASSLMGGYTF
TGTGCCAGCAGCTTAATGGGTGGCTACACCTTC
>TRBV20-1|TRBJ2-3|-|-|13
CSASRQTTDTQYF
TGCAGTGCTAGTAGGCAGACCACAGATACGCAGTATTTT
>TRBV9|TRBJ1-6|once|-|14
CASSPRGGNSPLHF
TGTGCCAGCAGCCCACGGGGAGGAAATTCACCCCTCCACTTT
>TRBV6-6|TRBJ2-7|-|-|13
CASMGRFSYEQYF
TGTGCCAGTATGGGGAGGTTCTCCTACGAGCAGTACTTC
>TRBV28|TRBJ2-1|-|-|15
CASSFPGSSYNEQFF
TGTGCCAGCAGTTTTCCCGGGAGCTCCTACAATGAGCAGTTCTTC
>TRBV7-2|TRBJ2-7|-|-|14
CASSASDYPYEQYF
TGTGCCAGCAGCGCATCGGACTACCCCTACGAGCAGTACTTC
>TRBV2|TRBJ1-5|-|TRBD1|15
CASRSGTGVNQPQHF
TGTGCCAGCAGGTCCGGGACAGGAGTTAATCAGCCCCAGCATTTT
>TRBV9|TRBJ2-7|-|TRBD2|14
CASSGASGSSEQYF
TGTGCCAGCAGCGGCGCTAGCGGGAGTTCCGAGCAGTACTTC
>TRBV19|TRBJ1-6|-|-|13
CASSMYRDSPLHF
TGTGCCAGTAGTATGTACAGGGACTCACCCCTCCACTTT
>TRBV28|TRBJ1-4|few|-|12
CASNDPGLYMFF
TGTGCCAGCAATGACCCCGGACTCTATATGTTTTTT